These 4 T cell receptor beta chains were all obtained from the same sample, sequenced in a study of T cell repertoires in aging, cancer and after chemotherapy. TRB rearrangements spanning V, D and J were amplified using mixed TRB-A/B primers. In TCRdb, the multiplex PCR reads were re-called with MiXCR into one record per CDR3 protein. The sample carries around 4,900 distinct CDR3 sequences, over 60% recorded once. TCR beta rearrangements were amplified from peripheral blood genomic DNA. The specimen was blood. All receptors derive from a human donor with a solid tumor.

This clonotype was observed a handful of times. J is TRBJ2-7 and V is TRBV6-5; 10 bases align to TRBD2. The CDR3 extends over 15 amino acids. J lost 6 bases, V lost 3 bases, and 8 bases had no gene match. Germline V lookup: CDR1 MNHEY, CDR2 SVGAGI. For the CDR3, the DNA is TGTGCCAGCAGTTATATCAGCGGGAGGGCCTCCGAGCAGTACTTC. As protein: CASSYISGRASEQYF.

The chain couples TRBV20-1 to TRBJ2-7, with D perhaps matching TRBD1 (5 bases). Trimming shortened V by 7 bases and J by 6 bases, and 22 bases separated the two germline ends. Germline lookup yields CDR1 DFQATT and CDR2 SNEGSKA (reference sequence). CDR3 length equals 14 residues. In DNA form, the CDR3 reads TGCAGTGTCAGGGTAGGGATGCTTAGATCCGAGCAGTACTTC. It yields the protein CSVRVGMLRSEQYF.

The V and J genes are TRBV2 and TRBJ2-2, with a weak D call TRBD2 (6 bases). Germline V gene data show CDR1 as SNHLY and CDR2 as FYNNEI. The CDR3 loop spans 17 amino acids. The V and J ends lost 6 bases and 0 bases respectively, with 17 bases between them. CDR3 protein: CASSLQEGRPNTGELFF. The CDR3 DNA sequence: TGTGCCAGCAGCCTACAGGAGGGACGGCCGAACACCGGGGAGCTGTTTTTT.

V gene TRBV12-3 or TRBV12-4 combines with J gene TRBJ2-7, with D tentatively TRBD1 (5 bases). CDR3 length equals 14 residues. Trimming removed 6 bases from V and 0 bases from J, with 12 bases in between. CDR3 loop: CASSPRVSSYEQYF. The CDR3 nucleotides read TGTGCCAGCAGCCCCAGGGTGAGCTCCTACGAGCAGTACTTC.